A selection of T cell receptor beta chains follows, all from one sample in a study of tumor-infiltrating lymphocytes in primary liver carcinoma. TCRdb re-derived calls from the multiplex PCR reads in MiXCR, one entry per CDR3 protein. The sample has 100,000 or so distinct CDR3 sequences, approximately 80% seen once; the top ten hold 15% to 25%. The sample consisted of liver tumor tissue from sampling region 3. Receptors originate from a man aged 40-49 years with primary liver carcinoma and hepatitis B virus infection. The CDR3 runs from the conserved cysteine through the conserved F or W. D genes are given only for firm matches. Clone size is shown for a subset of rows, as once, few, many or a class of expanded clone.

D: NA
J: TRBJ1-5
V: TRBV10-3
size: NA
DNA: TGTGCCATCAGTGATCAGAGAAGGGGGGTAGGACAGCCCCAGCATTTT
CDR3: CAISDQRRGVGQPQHF

D: TRBD2
J: TRBJ2-5
V: TRBV29-1
size: NA
DNA: TGCAGCGTTAAACCTGGAGGACTAGTTCTGGAAGAAACCCAGCACTTC
CDR3: CSVKPGGLVLEETQHF

D: NA
J: TRBJ2-5
V: TRBV29-1
size: NA
DNA: TGCAGCGTTGTTTCGGGAAGTCAAGAGAACCAGTACTTC
CDR3: CSVVSGSQENQYF

D: NA
J: TRBJ2-6
V: TRBV11-1
size: NA
DNA: TGTCCCTGCAGCTTGGGCCGAGTTGGGGCCAACGTCCTGACTTTC
CDR3: CPCSLGRVGANVLTF

D: TRBD2
J: TRBJ2-7
V: TRBV29-1
size: NA
DNA: TGTAGCATCACTTTGGGACTAGCGGGGTCGTACGAGCAGTACTTC
CDR3: CSITLGLAGSYEQYF

D: NA
J: TRBJ2-5
V: TRBV20-1
size: NA
DNA: TGCAGTGCATCGAAACAAGAGACCCAGCACTTC
CDR3: CSASKQETQHF

D: NA
J: TRBJ2-2
V: TRBV29-1
size: NA
DNA: TGCGGTGTTGGAATTAGCGCGGCGAACACCGGGGAGCTGTTTTTT
CDR3: CGVGISAANTGELFF

D: TRBD1
J: TRBJ1-4
V: TRBV28
size: NA
DNA: TGTGCCACCATAGGGGGCACGGGCGAAAAACTGTTTTTT
CDR3: CATIGGTGEKLFF

D: NA
J: TRBJ2-7
V: TRBV12-5
size: NA
DNA: TGTGCCAGTGAGGGGACCGGTCTCTACGTGCAGTACTTC
CDR3: CASEGTGLYVQYF

D: NA
J: TRBJ2-3
V: TRBV11-1
size: NA
DNA: TGTGCCTACAGAAGAGAGAATACGCAGTATTTT
CDR3: CAYRRENTQYF

D: TRBD2
J: TRBJ2-2
V: TRBV11-2
size: NA
DNA: TGTGCCAGCAGCTTGGTGACTAGCTGGGGCACCGGGGAGCTGTGTTTC
CDR3: CASSLVTSWGTGELCF

D: NA
J: TRBJ2-3
V: TRBV10-2
size: NA
DNA: TGCTCCAGCAGTCTCACAGATACGCAGTATTTT
CDR3: CSSSLTDTQYF

D: NA
J: TRBJ2-2
V: TRBV6-9
size: NA
DNA: TGTGCCAGCGCCAGGGTGGACACCGGGAATCTGTTTTTT
CDR3: CASARVDTGNLFF

D: NA
J: TRBJ1-3
V: TRBV11-2
size: NA
DNA: TGTGTCAGCAGCTTGACGTCTGGAGACACGATATATTTT
CDR3: CVSSLTSGDTIYF

D: TRBD1
J: TRBJ1-2
V: TRBV12-3/TRBV12-4
size: NA
DNA: TGTGCCAGCAGATCCGGACAGGAGATTGGCTTTGGCTACACCTTC
CDR3: CASRSGQEIGFGYTF

D: NA
J: TRBJ2-7
V: TRBV29-1
size: NA
DNA: TGCAGCGCGGGTTGGGGCAATCACGATCAGCACTTC
CDR3: CSAGWGNHDQHF

D: NA
J: TRBJ1-5
V: TRBV30
size: NA
DNA: TGTGCCTGTGCGTCAGCAGCCAATCAACCCCAGCGTTTT
CDR3: CACASAANQPQRF

D: NA
J: TRBJ2-1
V: TRBV29-1
size: NA
DNA: TGCAGCGTTATCTGGGTCCAGAGCGGTGAGCAGTTCTTC
CDR3: CSVIWVQSGEQFF

D: TRBD1
J: TRBJ1-2
V: TRBV7-9
size: many
DNA: TGTGCCAGCAGCGAGACCCGGGACAGGGTTGACTATGGCTACACCTTC
CDR3: CASSETRDRVDYGYTF

D: TRBD1
J: TRBJ1-2
V: TRBV9
size: NA
DNA: TGTGCCAGCAGCCCACAGGGGGCTTATGGCTACACCTTC
CDR3: CASSPQGAYGYTF

D: TRBD1
J: TRBJ2-5
V: TRBV7-7
size: NA
DNA: TGTGCCAGCAGCTCGACCGGGACAGGCCAAGAGACCCAGTACTTC
CDR3: CASSSTGTGQETQYF

D: TRBD1
J: TRBJ2-1
V: TRBV4-3
size: NA
DNA: TGCGCCAACAGCCTGGACAGGGGGGGGGATGAGCAGTTCTTC
CDR3: CANSLDRGGDEQFF

D: TRBD1
J: TRBJ2-1
V: TRBV6-5
size: NA
DNA: TGTGCCAGCGGTTACGCCGGACAGGCGAACCATGAGCAGTTCTTC
CDR3: CASGYAGQANHEQFF

D: TRBD1
J: TRBJ2-3
V: TRBV29-1
size: NA
DNA: TGCAGCGTTGTGGGGCCCGGGACAGCCTTTGATAGAGATATGCAGTATTTT
CDR3: CSVVGPGTAFDRDMQYF

D: NA
J: TRBJ1-3
V: TRBV6-1
size: NA
DNA: TGTGCCAGCAGTGACGATGGACAGATCTTCGGAAACACCGTATATTTT
CDR3: CASSDDGQIFGNTVYF

D: NA
J: TRBJ1-4
V: TRBV12-3/TRBV12-4
size: NA
DNA: TGTGTCACCAGCCTCGCCGTGACAGAAAAACTGTTTTTT
CDR3: CVTSLAVTEKLFF

D: TRBD1
J: TRBJ1-1
V: TRBV6-6
size: NA
DNA: TGTGTCAGCAGCACAGGGGGAACTACTGAAGCTTTATTT
CDR3: CVSSTGGTTEALF

D: NA
J: TRBJ1-2
V: TRBV4-3
size: NA
DNA: TGCGCCAGCAGCCAGGCAGGTGCAGGGAGGAATTTTGGCTACACCTTC
CDR3: CASSQAGAGRNFGYTF

D: NA
J: TRBJ2-3
V: TRBV4-3
size: NA
DNA: TGCGCCAGCAGCCACGCACCGTTAACAGACGGAGATACGCGGTATTTT
CDR3: CASSHAPLTDGDTRYF

D: NA
J: TRBJ2-7
V: TRBV6-6
size: NA
DNA: TGTGCCAGCAGTTACGGGTTGGGGGGCCTAGGCGACGAGCTATACTTC
CDR3: CASSYGLGGLGDELYF

D: NA
J: TRBJ2-7
V: TRBV29-1
size: NA
DNA: TGCAGCGTTGAATCAGTCCCCTACGAGCACTACTTC
CDR3: CSVESVPYEHYF

D: NA
J: TRBJ1-4
V: TRBV29-1
size: NA
DNA: TGCGGCGTTGAGGAGGGTCTGGGTGAGAAACTGTTTTTT
CDR3: CGVEEGLGEKLFF

D: NA
J: TRBJ1-1
V: TRBV11-2
size: NA
DNA: TGTGCCAGCAGCTTTGGAGGGGAGGACTATTTT
CDR3: CASSFGGEDYF

D: TRBD2
J: TRBJ2-1
V: TRBV4-1
size: NA
DNA: TGCGCCAGCAGCCAGGTGGGACTAGCGGAATTTACCGACTACAATGAGCAGTTCTTT
CDR3: CASSQVGLAEFTDYNEQFF

D: TRBD2
J: TRBJ2-1
V: TRBV5-1
size: NA
DNA: TGCGTCAGTAGTGCCTCGCGGGGGGGTGAGCAGTTCTTC
CDR3: CVSSASRGGEQFF

D: NA
J: TRBJ2-7
V: TRBV11-2
size: NA
DNA: TGTGCCAGCAATCCCGGGGGTTACGAGCAGAACTTC
CDR3: CASNPGGYEQNF

D: TRBD1
J: TRBJ2-3
V: TRBV6-1
size: NA
DNA: TGTGCCGGCAGCCACAGGGGGGCGGAAGATACGCAGTATTTT
CDR3: CAGSHRGAEDTQYF

D: NA
J: TRBJ1-1
V: TRBV30
size: NA
DNA: TGTGCCTGGAGCGTTTTTGGGGCGAACACTGAGGCTTTCTTT
CDR3: CAWSVFGANTEAFF